This TCR beta chain was captured in a study of metastatic and nonmetastatic thyroid tumors. Findings and caveats of the study: Reported TCR beta diversity, measured in blood and tumor, was significantly higher for malignant thyroid tumors than for benign nodules.

No patient received treatment before thyroid surgery. In regard to this clone: Its antigen is not known.

TCRdb reanalyzed the PCR reads with MiXCR. This table holds approximately 58,000 clones, 20% to 25% found once. V was pared by 6 bases and J by 0 bases, with 10 bases of the junction left unmatched. The CDR3 is made up of 16 amino acids. Germline V gives CDR1 SNHLY, CDR2 FYNNEI. The gene calls are TRBV2 and TRBJ2-7; 8 bases fit TRBD2. The receptor was derived from a female donor with papillary thyroid cancer or a benign thyroid nodule (not recorded which). Some clones in this sample may be carry-over from other donors' samples. Sequenced sample: blood. The CDR3 is CASSLFIAGSSYEQYF. CDR3 sequence (DNA): TGTGCCAGCAGCCTGTTTATAGCGGGATCCTCCTACGAGCAGTACTTC. The full variable domain, completed using reference TRBV2 and TRBJ2-7, is EPEVTQTPSHQVTQMGQEVILRCVPISNHLYFYWYRQILGQKVEFLVSFYNNEISEKSEIFDDQFSVERPDGSNFTLKIRSTKLEDSAMYFCASSLFIAGSSYEQYFGPGTRLTVT.